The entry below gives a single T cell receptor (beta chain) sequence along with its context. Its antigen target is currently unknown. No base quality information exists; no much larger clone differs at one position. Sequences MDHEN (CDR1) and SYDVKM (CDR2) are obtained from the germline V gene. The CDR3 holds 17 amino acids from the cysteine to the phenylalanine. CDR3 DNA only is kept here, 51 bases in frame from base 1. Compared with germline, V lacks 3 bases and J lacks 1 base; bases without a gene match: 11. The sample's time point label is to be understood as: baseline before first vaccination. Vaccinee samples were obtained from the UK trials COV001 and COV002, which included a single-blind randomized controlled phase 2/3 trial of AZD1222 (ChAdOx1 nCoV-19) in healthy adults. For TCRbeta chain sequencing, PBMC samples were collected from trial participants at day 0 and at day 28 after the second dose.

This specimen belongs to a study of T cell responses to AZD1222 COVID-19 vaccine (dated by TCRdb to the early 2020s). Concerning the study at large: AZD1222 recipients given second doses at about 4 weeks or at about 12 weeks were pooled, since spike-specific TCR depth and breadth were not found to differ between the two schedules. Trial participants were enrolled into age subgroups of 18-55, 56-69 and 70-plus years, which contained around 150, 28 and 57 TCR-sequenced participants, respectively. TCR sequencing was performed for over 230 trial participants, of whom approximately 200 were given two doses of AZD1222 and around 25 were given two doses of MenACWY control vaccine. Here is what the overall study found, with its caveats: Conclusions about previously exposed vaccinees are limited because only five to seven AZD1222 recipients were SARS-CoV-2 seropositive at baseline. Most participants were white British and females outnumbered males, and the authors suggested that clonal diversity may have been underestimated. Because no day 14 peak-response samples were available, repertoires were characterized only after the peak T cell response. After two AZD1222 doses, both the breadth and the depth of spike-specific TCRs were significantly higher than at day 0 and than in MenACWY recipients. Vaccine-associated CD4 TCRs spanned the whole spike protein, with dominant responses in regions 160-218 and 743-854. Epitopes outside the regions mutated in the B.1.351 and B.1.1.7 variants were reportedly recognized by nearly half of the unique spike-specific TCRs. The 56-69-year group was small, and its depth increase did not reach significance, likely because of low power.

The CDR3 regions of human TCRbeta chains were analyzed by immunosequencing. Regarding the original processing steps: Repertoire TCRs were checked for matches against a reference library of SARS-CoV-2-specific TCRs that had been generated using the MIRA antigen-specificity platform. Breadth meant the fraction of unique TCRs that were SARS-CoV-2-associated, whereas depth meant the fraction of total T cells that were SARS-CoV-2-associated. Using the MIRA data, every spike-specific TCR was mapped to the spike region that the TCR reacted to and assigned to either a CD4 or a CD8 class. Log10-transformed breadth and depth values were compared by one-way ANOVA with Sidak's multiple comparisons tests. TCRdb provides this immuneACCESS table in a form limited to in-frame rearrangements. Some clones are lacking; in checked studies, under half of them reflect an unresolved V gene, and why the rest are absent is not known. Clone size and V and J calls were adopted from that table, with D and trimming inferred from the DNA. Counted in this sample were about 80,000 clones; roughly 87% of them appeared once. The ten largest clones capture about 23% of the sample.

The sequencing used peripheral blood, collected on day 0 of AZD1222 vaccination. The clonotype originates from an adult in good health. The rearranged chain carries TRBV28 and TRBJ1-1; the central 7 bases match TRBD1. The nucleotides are TGTGCCAGCAGTTTTAGGACCGCGGACAGGCAGAACACTGAAGCTTTCTTT. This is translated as CASSFRTADRQNTEAFF.